Detailed here is one T cell receptor (beta chain). This entry belongs to a study of cytotoxic CD8 clonotypes in ibrutinib-treated CLL. Only in-frame clones appear in the TCRdb table, and some are missing; sequencing was by immunoSEQ multiplex PCR. The sample yields some 50,000 clones, around 70% seen once. The CDR3 length is 13 residues. V shed 5 bases and J shed 5 bases, with 12 bases lying between them. Germline CDR1 and CDR2: SGHVS and FNYEAQ. Source: PBMCs, taken after 12 months of ibrutinib treatment. The chain links TRBV7-6 to TRBJ1-1; D ambiguous. The receptor was derived from a human donor with chronic lymphocytic leukemia. The CDR3 DNA follows: TGTGCCAGCAGCCAAGCTGGGTGGACTGAAGCTTTCTTT. Translated, it gives CASSQAGWTEAFF.